Below, 5 T cell receptor beta chains from the same sample are listed, as sequenced in a study of control samples from healthy donors and cancer patients. This table comes from immunoSEQ multiplex PCR, and its TCRdb copy is limited to in-frame clones, with some not included. The sample lists approximately 120,000 clones, more than 85% seen once, with 1.5% to 2% in the top ten. The sample taken for sequencing was blood. Receptors originate from a man between 18 and 29 years old in good health.

The gene calls are TRBV18 and TRBJ1-5, with D perhaps TRBD1 (5 bases). Looked up from germline, CDR1 is KGHSH and CDR2 is LQKENI. The CDR3 has 12 residues. V gave up 6 bases and J gave up 4 bases, with 7 bases separating them. CDR3 in amino acids: CASSGGNQPQHF. The CDR3 nucleotides read TGTGCCAGCTCCGGGGGGAATCAGCCCCAGCATTTT.

V is TRBV24-1 and J is TRBJ2-2; D tentatively reads TRBD1 or TRBD2 (5 bases each). The V and J ends lost 7 bases and 7 bases respectively, with 15 bases between them. CDR3 size: 14 residues. Per the germline V gene, CDR1 is KGHDR and CDR2 is SFDVKD. The CDR3 sequence: CATRDNGDNGELFF. DNA for the CDR3: TGTGCCACCAGGGACAACGGGGATAACGGGGAGCTGTTTTTT.

This chain joins TRBV6-5 and TRBJ2-3; D possibly corresponds to TRBD2 (6 bases). The CDR3 covers 15 residues. Trimming took 4 bases from V and 8 from J, leaving 19 bases between them. Germline V gene sequence: CDR1 MNHEY, CDR2 SVGAGI. CDR3 loop: CASSLTGTRGATQYF. Here the CDR3 DNA reads TGTGCCAGCAGTTTAACCGGGACTCGAGGAGCTACGCAGTATTTT.

CDR3: CATSQRGLAGLSNEQFF. Here the CDR3 DNA reads TGTGCCACTTCACAACGAGGACTAGCGGGATTATCCAATGAGCAGTTCTTC. The chain recombines TRBV2 with TRBJ2-1, with 12 bases identical to TRBD2. Germline trimming cut 10 bases from V and 6 bases from J; bases unmatched to any gene: 16. CDR3 length equals 17 residues. Per germline, CDR1 SNHLY and CDR2 FYNNEI. The variable domain in full, completed from reference TRBV2 and TRBJ2-1, reads EPEVTQTPSHQVTQMGQEVILRCVPISNHLYFYWYRQILGQKVEFLVSFYNNEISEKSEIFDDQFSVERPDGSNFTLKIRSTKLEDSAMYFCATSQRGLAGLSNEQFFGPGTRLTVL.

The chain's CDR3 is CSVFQREAFIWFF. The CDR3 region has the DNA TGCAGCGTTTTCCAGCGGGAGGCTTTTATTTGGTTCTTC. The gene calls are TRBV29-1 and TRBJ2-1, with 9 bases lining up with TRBD2. The germline V gene has CDR1 SQVTM and CDR2 ANQGSEA. V gave up 5 bases and J gave up 15 bases; unmatched junction bases: 14. There are 13 residues in the CDR3.